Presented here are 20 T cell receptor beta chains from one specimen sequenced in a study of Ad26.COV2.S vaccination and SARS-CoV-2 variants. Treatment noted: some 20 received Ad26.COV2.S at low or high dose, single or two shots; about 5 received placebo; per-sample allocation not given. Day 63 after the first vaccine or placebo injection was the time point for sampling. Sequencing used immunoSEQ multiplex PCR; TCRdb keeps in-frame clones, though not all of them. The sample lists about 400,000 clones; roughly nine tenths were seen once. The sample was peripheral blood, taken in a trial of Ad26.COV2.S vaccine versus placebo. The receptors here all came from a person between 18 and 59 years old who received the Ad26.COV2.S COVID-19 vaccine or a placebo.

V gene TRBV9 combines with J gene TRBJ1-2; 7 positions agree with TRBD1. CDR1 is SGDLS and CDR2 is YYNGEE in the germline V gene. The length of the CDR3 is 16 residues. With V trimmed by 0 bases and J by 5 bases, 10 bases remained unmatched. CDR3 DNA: TGTGCCAGCAGCGTAGGGAACCCCGGGACAGAGTATGGCTACACCTTC. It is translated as CASSVGNPGTEYGYTF.

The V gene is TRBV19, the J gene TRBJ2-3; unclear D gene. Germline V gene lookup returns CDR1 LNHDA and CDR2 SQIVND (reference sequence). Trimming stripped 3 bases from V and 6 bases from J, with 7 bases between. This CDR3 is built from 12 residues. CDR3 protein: CASSIYGDTQYF. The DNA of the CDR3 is TGTGCCAGTAGTATTTACGGGGATACGCAGTATTTT.

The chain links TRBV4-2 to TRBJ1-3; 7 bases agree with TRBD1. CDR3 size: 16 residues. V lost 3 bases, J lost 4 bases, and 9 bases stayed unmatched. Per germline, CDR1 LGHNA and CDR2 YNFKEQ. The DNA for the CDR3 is TGTGCCAGCAGCCAGGAAATCGGGACAGTCGGAAACACCATATATTTT. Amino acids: CASSQEIGTVGNTIYF.

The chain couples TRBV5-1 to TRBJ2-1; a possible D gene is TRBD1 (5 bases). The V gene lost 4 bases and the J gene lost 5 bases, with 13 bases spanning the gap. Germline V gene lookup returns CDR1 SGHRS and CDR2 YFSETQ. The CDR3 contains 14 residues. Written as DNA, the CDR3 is TGCGCCAGCAGCACCCAATCGACAGACAATGAGCAGTTCTTC. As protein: CASSTQSTDNEQFF.

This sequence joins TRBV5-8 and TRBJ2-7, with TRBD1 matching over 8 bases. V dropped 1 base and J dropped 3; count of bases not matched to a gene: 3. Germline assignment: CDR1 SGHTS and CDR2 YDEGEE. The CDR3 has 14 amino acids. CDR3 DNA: TGTGCCAGCAGCTTGACAGGGGGGATCTACGAGCAGTACTTC. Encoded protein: CASSLTGGIYEQYF.

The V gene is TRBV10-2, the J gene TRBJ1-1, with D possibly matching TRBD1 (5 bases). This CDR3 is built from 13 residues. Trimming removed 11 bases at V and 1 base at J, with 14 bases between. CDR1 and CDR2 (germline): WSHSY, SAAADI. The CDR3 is CASSRQTNTEAFF. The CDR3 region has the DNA TGCGCCTCTAGCCGACAGACGAACACTGAAGCTTTCTTT.

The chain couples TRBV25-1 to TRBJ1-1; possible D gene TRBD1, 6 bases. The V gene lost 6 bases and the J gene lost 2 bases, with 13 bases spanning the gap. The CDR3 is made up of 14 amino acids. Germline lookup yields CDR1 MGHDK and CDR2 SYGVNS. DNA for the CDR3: TGTGCCAGCAGCATAACAGGGATAAACACTGAAGCTTTCTTT. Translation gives CASSITGINTEAFF.

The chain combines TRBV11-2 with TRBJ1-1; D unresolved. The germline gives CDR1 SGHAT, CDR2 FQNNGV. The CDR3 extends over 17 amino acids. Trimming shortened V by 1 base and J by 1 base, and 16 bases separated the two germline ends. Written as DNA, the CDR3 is TGTGCCAGCAGCTTAGGTGAGAGGTTCAAAAGGAACACTGAAGCTTTCTTT. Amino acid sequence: CASSLGERFKRNTEAFF. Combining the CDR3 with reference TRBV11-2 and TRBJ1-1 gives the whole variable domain EAGVAQSPRYKIIEKRQSVAFWCNPISGHATLYWYQQILGQGPKLLIQFQNNGVVDDSQLPKDRFSAERLKGVDSTLKIQPAKLEDSAVYLCASSLGERFKRNTEAFFGQGTRLTVV.

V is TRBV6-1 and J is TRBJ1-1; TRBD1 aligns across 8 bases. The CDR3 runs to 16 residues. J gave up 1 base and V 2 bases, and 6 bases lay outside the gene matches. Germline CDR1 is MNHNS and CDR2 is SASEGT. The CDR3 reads CASSEFRGRENTEAFF. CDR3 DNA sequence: TGTGCCAGCAGTGAATTCAGGGGGCGGGAGAACACTGAAGCTTTCTTT.

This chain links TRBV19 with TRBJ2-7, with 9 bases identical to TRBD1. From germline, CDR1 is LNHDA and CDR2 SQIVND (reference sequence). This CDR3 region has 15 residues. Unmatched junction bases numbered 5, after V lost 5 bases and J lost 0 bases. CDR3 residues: CASSWGTGSSYEQYF. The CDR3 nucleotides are TGTGCCAGTAGTTGGGGGACAGGGAGCTCCTACGAGCAGTACTTC. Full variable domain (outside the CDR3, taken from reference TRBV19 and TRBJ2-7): DGGITQSPKYLFRKEGQNVTLSCEQNLNHDAMYWYRQDPGQGLRLIYYSQIVNDFQKGDIAEGYSVSREKKESFPLTVTSAQKNPTAFYLCASSWGTGSSYEQYFGPGTRLTVT.

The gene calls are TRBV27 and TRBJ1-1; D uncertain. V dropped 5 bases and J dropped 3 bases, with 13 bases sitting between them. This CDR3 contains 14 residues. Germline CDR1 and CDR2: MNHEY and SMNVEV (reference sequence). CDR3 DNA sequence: TGTGCCAGCAGTACGCTAAGCGAGCACACTGAAGCTTTCTTT. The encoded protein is CASSTLSEHTEAFF.

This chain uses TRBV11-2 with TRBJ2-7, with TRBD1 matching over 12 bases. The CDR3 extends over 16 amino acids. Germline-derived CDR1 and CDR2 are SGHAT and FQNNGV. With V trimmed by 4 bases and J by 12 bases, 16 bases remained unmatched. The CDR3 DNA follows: TGTGCCAGCAGCTCAATCTCTCCGGGACAGGGGGCGCGTATGTACTTC. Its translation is CASSSISPGQGARMYF.

CDR3 sequence (DNA): TGTGCCAGCAGCTTGGAGCTGTACAATGAGCAGTTCTTC. Residues: CASSLELYNEQFF. This chain joins TRBV7-9 and TRBJ2-1; unclear D gene. V dropped 3 bases and J dropped 4 bases, with 7 bases sitting between them. The CDR3 has 13 residues. In germline, CDR1 is SEHNR, CDR2 FQNEAQ (reference sequence).

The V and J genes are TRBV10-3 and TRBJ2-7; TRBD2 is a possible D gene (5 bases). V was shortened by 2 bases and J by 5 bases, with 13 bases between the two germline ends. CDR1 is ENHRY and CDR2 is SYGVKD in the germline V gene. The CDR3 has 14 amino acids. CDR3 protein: CAISEAPGINEQYF. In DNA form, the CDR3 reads TGTGCCATCAGTGAGGCACCCGGGATCAACGAGCAGTACTTC.

The CDR3, as DNA: TGCGCCAGCAGCCAAGACCGAACGGGACCGTCGGACACTGAAGCTTTCTTT. Its protein is CASSQDRTGPSDTEAFF. This chain connects TRBV4-3 to TRBJ1-1; a possible D gene is TRBD1 (5 bases). The CDR3 covers 17 residues. Trimming removed 0 bases from V and 3 bases from J, with 17 bases in between. Germline V CDR1 and CDR2: LGHNA, YSLEER.

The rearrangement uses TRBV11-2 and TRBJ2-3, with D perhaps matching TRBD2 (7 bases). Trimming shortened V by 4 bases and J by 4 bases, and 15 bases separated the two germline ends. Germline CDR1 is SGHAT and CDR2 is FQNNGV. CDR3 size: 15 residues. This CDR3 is CASSSGGRLADTQYF. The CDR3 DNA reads TGTGCCAGCAGCTCGGGGGGCCGGTTGGCAGATACGCAGTATTTT.

This CDR3 reads CASSFRRDYEQYF. CDR3 sequence (DNA): TGTGCCAGCAGCTTTCGACGGGACTACGAGCAGTACTTC. This chain connects TRBV7-9 to TRBJ2-7; D may be TRBD2 (5 bases). Germline V CDR1 and CDR2: SEHNR, FQNEAQ (reference sequence). The length of the CDR3 is 13 residues. With 3 bases removed from V and 3 bases from J, the gap between germline ends came to 9 bases.

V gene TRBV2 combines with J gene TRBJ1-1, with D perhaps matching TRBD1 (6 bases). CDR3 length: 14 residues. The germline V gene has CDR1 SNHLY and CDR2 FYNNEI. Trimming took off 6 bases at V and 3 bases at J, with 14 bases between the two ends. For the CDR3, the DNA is TGTGCCAGCAGGGGCTACAGGGAGGACACTGAAGCTTTCTTT. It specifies CASRGYREDTEAFF.

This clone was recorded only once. CDR3 coding DNA: TGCGCCAGCAGCCTGCGGGAAGGGACCTATTCCAACTATGGCTACACCTTC. It translates to CASSLREGTYSNYGYTF. The gene calls are TRBV5-1 and TRBJ1-2; TRBD1 is a possible D gene (5 bases). Germline CDR1 and CDR2: SGHRS and YFSETQ. Trimming removed 4 bases at V and 2 bases at J, with 21 bases between. This CDR3 has 17 amino acids.

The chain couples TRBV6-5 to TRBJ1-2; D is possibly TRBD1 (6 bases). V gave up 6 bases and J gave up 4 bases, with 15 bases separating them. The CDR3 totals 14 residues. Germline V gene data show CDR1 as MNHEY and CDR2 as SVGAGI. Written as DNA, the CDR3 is TGTGCCAGCAGACGAGACAGGACCTTCTATGGCTACACCTTC. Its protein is CASRRDRTFYGYTF.